The rows below give T cell receptor beta chains drawn from one sample of a study of regulatory T cells in long-lasting Graves disease. TCRdb called the multiplex PCR reads again in MiXCR, with one record for every CDR3 protein. The table records about 330,000 distinct CDR3 sequences, 15% to 20% of them present only once. The sample was also linked to a second study, of T cells in Graves' hyperthyroidism and ophthalmopathy.

The sequencing here drew on peripheral blood mononuclear cells (PBMCs), taken at new diagnosis, from a patient treated with antithyroid drugs. The origin of the receptors is a woman between 18 and 29 years old with Graves disease. CDR3s include the opening cysteine and the closing phenylalanine or tryptophan. Fields, in order: V gene, D gene, clone size, J gene, CDR3 DNA, CDR3 protein. D genes are given only for firm matches. Not every row has a clone size; where given, it reads once, few, many or a size class.

TRBV5-4	TRBD1	.	TRBJ2-7	TGTGCCAGCAGCTTCGGGACAGGGGGCTTCGAGCAGTACTTC	CASSFGTGGFEQYF
TRBV4-1	TRBD2	.	TRBJ2-1	TGTGCCAGCAGCCAAGAAGCGGGAGGGCCTTACAATGAGCAGTTCTTC	CASSQEAGGPYNEQFF
TRBV30	.	many	TRBJ2-3	TGTGCCTGGAGTTGGACGAGCACAGATACGCAGTATTTT	CAWSWTSTDTQYF
TRBV7-8	.	many	TRBJ2-7	TGTGCCAGCAGCTTATTACTCGTTTCCGAGCAGTACTTC	CASSLLLVSEQYF
TRBV3-1	.	.	TRBJ2-1	TGTGCCAGCAGCCCATCCATCGGGACGGACAATGAGCAGTTCTTC	CASSPSIGTDNEQFF
TRBV5-1	TRBD2	.	TRBJ2-1	TGCGCCAGCATCGGGACTAGCGGGTTCAACAATGAGCAGTTCTTC	CASIGTSGFNNEQFF
TRBV15	TRBD1	few	TRBJ1-5	TGTGCCACCAGCAGAGCGGGACAGGATAGCAATCAGCCCCAGCATTTT	CATSRAGQDSNQPQHF
TRBV30	.	many	TRBJ1-3	TGTGCCTGGAGTGTAAGAGGGCAACCTGGAAACACCATATATTTT	CAWSVRGQPGNTIYF
TRBV6-2/TRBV6-3	.	.	TRBJ2-3	TGTGCCAGCAGTGGAGGACTATTCAGGCAGTATTTT	CASSGGLFRQYF
TRBV6-1	.	.	TRBJ1-2	TGTGCCAGCAGGGCAGGGGAGGTCTATGGCTACACCTTC	CASRAGEVYGYTF
TRBV7-9	.	few	TRBJ2-2	TGTGCCAGCAGCCCCGTAACGGCGTTTGCGAACACCGGGGAGCTGTTTTTT	CASSPVTAFANTGELFF
TRBV7-9	.	many	TRBJ1-2	TGTGCCAGCAGCCCAACGGGAGCCGGCTATGGCTACACCTTC	CASSPTGAGYGYTF
TRBV5-1	.	many	TRBJ2-7	TGCGCCAGCAGCCTGGATCTAGCGACCAACTACGAGCAGTACTTC	CASSLDLATNYEQYF
TRBV27	TRBD2	.	TRBJ2-2	TGTGCCAGCAGTCCCTCGACTAGCGGCAACTGGGGCACCGGGGAGCTGTTTTTT	CASSPSTSGNWGTGELFF
TRBV11-2	.	few	TRBJ1-2	TGTGCCAGCAGCCCTCTTGTTTCGGGGGCGGAAGGCTACACCTTC	CASSPLVSGAEGYTF
TRBV5-1	TRBD1	many	TRBJ1-2	TGCGCCAGCAGCTCCCCACTCCTTTACGGGACAGGGAATGGCTACACCTTC	CASSSPLLYGTGNGYTF
TRBV27	TRBD2	few	TRBJ2-2	TGTGCCGTCGGGGCTAGCGGGGTCCCCGGGGAGCTGTTTTTT	CAVGASGVPGELFF
TRBV2	.	many	TRBJ2-2	TGTGCCAGCAGCATCACACCCACCGGGGAGCTGTTTTTT	CASSITPTGELFF
TRBV3-1	TRBD1	many	TRBJ1-1	TGTGCCAGCAGCCGCACCTACAGGGGGAGGGCTGAAGCTTTCTTT	CASSRTYRGRAEAFF
TRBV20-1	TRBD2	many	TRBJ2-7	TGCAGTGCTATGGGGACTAGGGACTACGAGCAGTACTTC	CSAMGTRDYEQYF
TRBV6-2/TRBV6-3	.	many	TRBJ1-1	TGTGCCAGCAGTTACTACGGGGGAACTGAAGCTTTCTTT	CASSYYGGTEAFF
TRBV20-1	.	few	TRBJ1-6	TGCAGTGCTAGTGGGCAGGGAAGTTCACCCCTCCACTTT	CSASGQGSSPLHF